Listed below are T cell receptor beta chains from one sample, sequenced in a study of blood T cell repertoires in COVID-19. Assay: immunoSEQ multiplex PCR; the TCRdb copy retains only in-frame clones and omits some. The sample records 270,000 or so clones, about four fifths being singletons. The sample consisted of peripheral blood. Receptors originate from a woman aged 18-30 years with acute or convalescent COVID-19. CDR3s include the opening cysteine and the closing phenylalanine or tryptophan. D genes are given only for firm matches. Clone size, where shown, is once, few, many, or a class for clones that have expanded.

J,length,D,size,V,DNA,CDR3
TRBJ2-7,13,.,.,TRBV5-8,TGTGCCAGCAGCTTGCGTAGCTCCTACGAGCAGTACTTC,CASSLRSSYEQYF
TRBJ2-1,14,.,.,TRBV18,TGTGCCAGCTCACCAGCGCCGGGAAACAATGAGCAGTTCTTC,CASSPAPGNNEQFF
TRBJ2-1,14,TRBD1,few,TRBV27,TGTGCCAGCAGGCTGACAGGGGCGTACAATGAGCAGTTCTTC,CASRLTGAYNEQFF
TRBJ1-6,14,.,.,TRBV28,TGTGCCAGCAGTTTAACTGAATTAAATTCACCCCTCCACTTT,CASSLTELNSPLHF
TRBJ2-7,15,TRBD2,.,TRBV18,TGTGCCAGCTCACCAGCGGAGGGAGGGGCCTACGAGCAGTACTTC,CASSPAEGGAYEQYF
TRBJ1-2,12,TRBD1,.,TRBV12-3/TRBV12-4,TGTGCCAGCAGCACAGGGGTCTATGGCTACACCTTC,CASSTGVYGYTF
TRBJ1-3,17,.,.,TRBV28,TGTGCCAGCAGTTCCGACCGCTGGGGGGAGACTGGAAACACCATATATTTT,CASSSDRWGETGNTIYF
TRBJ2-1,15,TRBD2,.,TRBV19,TGTGCCAGTAGTATTAGGACTAGCGAGTACAATGAGCAGTTCTTC,CASSIRTSEYNEQFF
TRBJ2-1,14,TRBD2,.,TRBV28,TGTGCCAGCGTTTCTAGCGGGATTTCAAATGAGCAGTTCTTC,CASVSSGISNEQFF
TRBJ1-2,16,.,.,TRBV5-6,TGTGCCAGCAGCTCGGGGCCCCGACAGGTTAACTATGGCTACACCTTC,CASSSGPRQVNYGYTF
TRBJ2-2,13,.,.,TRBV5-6,TGTGCCAGCAGCTCGGAGGACACCGGGGAGCTGTTTTTT,CASSSEDTGELFF
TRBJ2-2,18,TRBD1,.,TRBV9,TGTGCCAGCAGCGTACCCCCCACCGCGAGACAGGGGACCGGGGAGCTGTTTTTT,CASSVPPTARQGTGELFF
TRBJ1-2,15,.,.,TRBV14,TGTGCCAGCAGCCAAGTACAGGATTCTAACTATGGCTACACCTTC,CASSQVQDSNYGYTF
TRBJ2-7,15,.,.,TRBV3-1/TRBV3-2,TGTGCCAGCAGCCAAGGACTTTGGGGGCGCTACGAGCAGTACTTC,CASSQGLWGRYEQYF
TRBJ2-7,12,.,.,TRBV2,TGTGCCAGCAGTTTCAGGGCTGGCGAGCAGTACTTC,CASSFRAGEQYF
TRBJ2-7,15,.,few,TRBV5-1,TGCGCCAGCAGCCTGGGGGGCGAGAAGTTCTACGAGCAGTACTTC,CASSLGGEKFYEQYF
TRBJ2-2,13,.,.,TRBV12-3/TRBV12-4,TGTGCCAGCAGTGGGACTTCTAGCGGGGAGCTGTTTTTT,CASSGTSSGELFF
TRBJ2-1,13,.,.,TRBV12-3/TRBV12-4,TGTGCCAGCAGTTGGGCCCTATACAATGAGCAGTTCTTC,CASSWALYNEQFF
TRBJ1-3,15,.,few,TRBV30,TGTGCCTGGAGTGCGGGGTCAACCTCTGGAAACACCATATATTTT,CAWSAGSTSGNTIYF
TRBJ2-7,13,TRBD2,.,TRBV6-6,TGTGCCAGCACCACGGGGGGAGCTCGCGAGCAGTACTTC,CASTTGGAREQYF
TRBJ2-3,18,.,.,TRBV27,TGTGCCAGCAGTTTATCCCCAAGGGGGGGGAGTCACACAGATACGCAGTATTTT,CASSLSPRGGSHTDTQYF
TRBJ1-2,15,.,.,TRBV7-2,TGTGCCAGCAGCTTAGGGCCAGGGATGCTCTATGGCTACACCTTC,CASSLGPGMLYGYTF
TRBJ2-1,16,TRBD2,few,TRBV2,TGTGCCAGCATCCCATTGGGAGTGGGGGGGATGAGTGAGCAGTTCTTC,CASIPLGVGGMSEQFF
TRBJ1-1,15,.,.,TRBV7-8,TGTGCCAGCAGCTTAGCGCGGGGGCTCGGCACTGAAGCTTTCTTT,CASSLARGLGTEAFF
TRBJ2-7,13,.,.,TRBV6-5,TGTGCCAGCAGAGCACAGGGTTCCCACGAGCAGTACTTC,CASRAQGSHEQYF
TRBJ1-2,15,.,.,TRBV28,TGTGCCAGCAGGCCTCCTGGGTTCAGGTTCTATGGCTACACCTTC,CASRPPGFRFYGYTF
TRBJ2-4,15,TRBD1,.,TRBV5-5,TGTGCCAGCAGCTTGAGCGGTGACAGGGTGGACATTCAGTACTTC,CASSLSGDRVDIQYF
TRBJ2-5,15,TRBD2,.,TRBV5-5,TGTGCCAGCAGCTCGGGACTAGCGGGAGCAGAGACCCAGTACTTC,CASSSGLAGAETQYF
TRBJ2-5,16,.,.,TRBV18,TGTGCCAGCTCACCCATGGGACATCTTAGGGGAGAGACCCAGTACTTC,CASSPMGHLRGETQYF
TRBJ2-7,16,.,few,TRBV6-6,.,CASSLFGPGASYEQYF
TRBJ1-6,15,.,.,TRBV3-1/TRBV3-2,TGTGCCAGCAGCCAAGGAACAGGGACTAGTTCACCCCTCCACTTT,CASSQGTGTSSPLHF
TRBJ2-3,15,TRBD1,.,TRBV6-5,TGTGCCAGCAGCAGGGGACAGGGCGGTGCAGATACGCAGTATTTT,CASSRGQGGADTQYF
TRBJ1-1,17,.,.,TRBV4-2,TGTGCCAGCAGCCCGGTGAGCGGTGGGAGCGCGAACACTGAAGCTTTCTTT,CASSPVSGGSANTEAFF
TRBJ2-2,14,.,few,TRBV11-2,TGTGCCAGCAGCGAAGGGAGGAACACCGGGGAGCTGTTTTTT,CASSEGRNTGELFF
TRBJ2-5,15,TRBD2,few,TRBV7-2,TGTGCCAGCAGATGGGGTAGCGGGAGTTCGGAGACCCAGTACTTC,CASRWGSGSSETQYF
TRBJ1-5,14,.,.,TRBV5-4,TGTGCCAGCAGCTTGGCCGGGGGGGGTCAGCCCCAGCATTTT,CASSLAGGGQPQHF
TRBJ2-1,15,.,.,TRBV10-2,TGCGCCAGCAGTGGGGACTCGAGCTCCTACAATGAGCAGTTCTTC,CASSGDSSSYNEQFF
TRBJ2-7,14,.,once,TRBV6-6,TGTGCCAGCAGTTACTTCGCTTTGAACAACGAGCAGTACTTC,CASSYFALNNEQYF
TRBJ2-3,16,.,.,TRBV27,TGTGCCAGCAGTTTACAAACTAGATCTAGCACAGATACGCAGTATTTT,CASSLQTRSSTDTQYF
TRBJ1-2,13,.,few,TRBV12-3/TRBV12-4,TGTGCCAGCAGTTCGGGTCTGCTCGTGGGCTACACCTTC,CASSSGLLVGYTF
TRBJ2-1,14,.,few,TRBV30,TGTGCCTGGCGGTCCACGGGAGCCCTTAATGAGCAGTTCTTC,CAWRSTGALNEQFF
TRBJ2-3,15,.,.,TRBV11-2,TGTGCCAGCAGCTTCACGGGAGCCCCCACAGATACGCAGTATTTT,CASSFTGAPTDTQYF
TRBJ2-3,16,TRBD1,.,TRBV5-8,TGTGCCAGCAGCCCGGGGACAGGGGGCGGCACAGATACGCAGTATTTT,CASSPGTGGGTDTQYF
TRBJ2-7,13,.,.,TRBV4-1,TGCGCCAGCAGCCAAGGAGACTCCTACGAGCAGTACTTC,CASSQGDSYEQYF
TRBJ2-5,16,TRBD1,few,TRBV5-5,TGTGCCAGCGGCAAGACAGGGTCCAATGAAGTCGAGACCCAGTACTTC,CASGKTGSNEVETQYF
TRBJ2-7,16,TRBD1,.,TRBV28,TGTGCCAGCAGTCCGCAGGGGGACAGGGTGTACTACGAGCAGTACTTC,CASSPQGDRVYYEQYF
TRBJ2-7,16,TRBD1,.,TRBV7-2,TGTGCCAGCGTGAGTAGCAGGGGGCCCCCTTCCTACGAGCAGTACTTC,CASVSSRGPPSYEQYF
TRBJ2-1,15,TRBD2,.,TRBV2,TGTGCCAGCAGTCCGTTAGCGGGAGTCAACAATGAGCAGTTCTTC,CASSPLAGVNNEQFF
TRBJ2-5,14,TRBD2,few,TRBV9,TGTGCCAGCAGCCCTAGCGGGATCCAAGAGACCCAGTACTTC,CASSPSGIQETQYF